The clone carrying this TCR beta chain was seen many times. The antigen remains unidentified. This sample stems from a study of blood T cells in healthy people across ages. Overall study results and limits: In the absence of known donor CMV status, changes in expanded clonotypes were possibly confounded.

With a J-beta primer mix and a sample-barcoded 5' primer, a second PCR ran about 7 to 12 cycles. TCRdb analysed the 5' RACE reads with MiXCR anew, one entry per CDR3 protein. The sample records 870,000 or so distinct CDR3 sequences, around 30% being singletons. Researchers isolated at least 6.5 million PBMCs per sample. The CDR3 contains 13 residues. V gave up 1 base and J gave up 3 bases, with 6 bases separating them. Germline CDR1 is MNHEY and CDR2 is SVGEGT. Sequenced input: blood. The sequence was collected from a woman aged 80 or older in good health. This chain joins TRBV6-2 or TRBV6-3 and TRBJ2-5; perhaps TRBD2 as D (6 bases). CDR3 loop: CASSYWGEETQYF. DNA for the CDR3: TGTGCCAGCAGTTACTGGGGGGAAGAGACCCAGTACTTC.